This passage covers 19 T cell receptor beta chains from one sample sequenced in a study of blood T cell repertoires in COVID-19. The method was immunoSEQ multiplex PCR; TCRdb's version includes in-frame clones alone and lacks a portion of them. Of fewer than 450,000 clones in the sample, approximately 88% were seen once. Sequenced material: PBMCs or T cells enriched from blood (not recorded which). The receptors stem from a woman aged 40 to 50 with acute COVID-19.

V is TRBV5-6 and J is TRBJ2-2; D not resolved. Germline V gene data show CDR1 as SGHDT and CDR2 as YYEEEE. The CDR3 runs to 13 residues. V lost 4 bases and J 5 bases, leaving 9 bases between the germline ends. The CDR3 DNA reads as TGTGCCAGCAGCACGGTCTTAACCGGGGAGCTGTTTTTT. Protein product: CASSTVLTGELFF.

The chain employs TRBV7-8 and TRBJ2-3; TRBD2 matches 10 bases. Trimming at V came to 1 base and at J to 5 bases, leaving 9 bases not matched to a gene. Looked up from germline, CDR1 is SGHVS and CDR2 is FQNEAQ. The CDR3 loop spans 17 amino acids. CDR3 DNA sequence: TGTGCCAGCAGCTTAGGAGTCGGGACTAGCGTGGAAGATACGCAGTATTTT. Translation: CASSLGVGTSVEDTQYF.

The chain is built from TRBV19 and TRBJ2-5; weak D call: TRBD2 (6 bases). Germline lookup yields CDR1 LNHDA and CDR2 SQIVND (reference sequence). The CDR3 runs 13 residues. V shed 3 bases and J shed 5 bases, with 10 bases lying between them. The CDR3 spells CASSILGRETQYF. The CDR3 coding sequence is TGTGCCAGTAGTATTCTAGGGAGGGAGACCCAGTACTTC. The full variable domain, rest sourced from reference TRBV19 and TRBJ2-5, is DGGITQSPKYLFRKEGQNVTLSCEQNLNHDAMYWYRQDPGQGLRLIYYSQIVNDFQKGDIAEGYSVSREKKESFPLTVTSAQKNPTAFYLCASSILGRETQYFGPGTRLLVL.

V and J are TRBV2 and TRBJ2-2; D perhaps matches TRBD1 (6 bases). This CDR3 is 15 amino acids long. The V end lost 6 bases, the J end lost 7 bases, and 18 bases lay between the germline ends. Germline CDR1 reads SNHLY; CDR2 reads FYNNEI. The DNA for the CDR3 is TGTGCCAGCAGCCGGACAGATCGATCCGGCGGGGAGCTGTTTTTT. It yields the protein CASSRTDRSGGELFF.

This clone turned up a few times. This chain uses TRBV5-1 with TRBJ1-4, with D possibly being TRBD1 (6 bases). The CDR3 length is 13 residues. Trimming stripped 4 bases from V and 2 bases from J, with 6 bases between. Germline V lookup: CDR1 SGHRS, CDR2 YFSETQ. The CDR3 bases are TGCGCCAGCAGCGACAGGACTAATGAAAAACTGTTTTTT. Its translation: CASSDRTNEKLFF.

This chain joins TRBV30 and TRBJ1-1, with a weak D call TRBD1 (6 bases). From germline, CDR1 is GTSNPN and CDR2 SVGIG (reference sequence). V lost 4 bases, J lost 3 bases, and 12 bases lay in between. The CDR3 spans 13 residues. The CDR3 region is CAWNLGADTEAFF. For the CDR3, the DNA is TGTGCCTGGAATTTGGGGGCGGACACTGAAGCTTTCTTT.

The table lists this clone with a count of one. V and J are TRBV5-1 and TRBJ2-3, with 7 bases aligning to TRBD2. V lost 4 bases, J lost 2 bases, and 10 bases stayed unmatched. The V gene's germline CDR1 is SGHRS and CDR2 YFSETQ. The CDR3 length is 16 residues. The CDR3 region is CASSQSLAVVTDTQYF. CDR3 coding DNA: TGCGCCAGCAGCCAATCCCTAGCGGTAGTCACAGATACGCAGTATTTT.

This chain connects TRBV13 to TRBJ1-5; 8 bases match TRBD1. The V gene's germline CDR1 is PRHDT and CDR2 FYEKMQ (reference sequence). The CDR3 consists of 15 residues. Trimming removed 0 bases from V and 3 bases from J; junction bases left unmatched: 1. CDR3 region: CASSLGQGANQPQHF. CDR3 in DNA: TGTGCCAGCAGCTTAGGTCAGGGGGCCAATCAGCCCCAGCATTTT.

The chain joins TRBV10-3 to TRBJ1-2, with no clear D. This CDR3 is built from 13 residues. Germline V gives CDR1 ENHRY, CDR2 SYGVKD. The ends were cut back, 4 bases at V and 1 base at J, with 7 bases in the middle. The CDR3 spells CAISGNLNYGYTF. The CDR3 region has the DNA TGTGCCATCAGTGGTAATCTTAACTATGGCTACACCTTC.

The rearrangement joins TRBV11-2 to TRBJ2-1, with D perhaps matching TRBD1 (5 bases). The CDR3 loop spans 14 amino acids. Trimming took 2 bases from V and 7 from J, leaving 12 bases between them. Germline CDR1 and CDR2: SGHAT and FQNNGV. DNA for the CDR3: TGTGCCAGCAGCTTATTTGGGGCAGGGAATGAGCAGTTCTTC. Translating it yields CASSLFGAGNEQFF.

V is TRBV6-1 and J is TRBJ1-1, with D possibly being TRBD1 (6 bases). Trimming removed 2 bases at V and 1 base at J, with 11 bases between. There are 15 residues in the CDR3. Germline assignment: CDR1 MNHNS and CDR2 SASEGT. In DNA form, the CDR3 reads TGTGCCAGCAGTGAAATGTGGGGACAGAACACTGAAGCTTTCTTT. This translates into CASSEMWGQNTEAFF.

The DNA for the CDR3 is TGTGCCAGCAGTGCGCCCAGACAGGGTTCGAAAGAGCAGTACTTC. The encoded protein is CASSAPRQGSKEQYF. The chain employs TRBV2 and TRBJ2-7, with 7 bases lining up with TRBD1. J gave up 7 bases and V 4 bases, and 13 bases lay outside the gene matches. Germline CDR1 reads SNHLY; CDR2 reads FYNNEI. The CDR3 runs to 15 residues. The full variable domain, rest sourced from reference TRBV2 and TRBJ2-7, is EPEVTQTPSHQVTQMGQEVILRCVPISNHLYFYWYRQILGQKVEFLVSFYNNEISEKSEIFDDQFSVERPDGSNFTLKIRSTKLEDSAMYFCASSAPRQGSKEQYFGPGTRLTVT.

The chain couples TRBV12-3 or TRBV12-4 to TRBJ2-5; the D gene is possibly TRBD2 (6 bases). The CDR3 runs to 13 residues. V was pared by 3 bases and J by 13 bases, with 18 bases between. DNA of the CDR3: TGTGCCAGCAGTTTTAATTTCGGGGGAGCTCCGTACTTC. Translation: CASSFNFGGAPYF.

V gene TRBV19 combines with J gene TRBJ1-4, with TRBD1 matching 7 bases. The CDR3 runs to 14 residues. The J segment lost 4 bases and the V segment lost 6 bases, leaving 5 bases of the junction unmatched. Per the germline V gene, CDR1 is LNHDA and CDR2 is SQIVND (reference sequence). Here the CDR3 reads CASRQQGNNEKLFF. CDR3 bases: TGTGCCAGTAGGCAACAGGGGAATAATGAAAAACTGTTTTTT.

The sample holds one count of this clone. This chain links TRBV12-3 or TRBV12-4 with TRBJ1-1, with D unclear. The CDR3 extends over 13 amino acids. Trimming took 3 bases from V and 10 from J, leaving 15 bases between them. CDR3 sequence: CASSFGPSPLAFF. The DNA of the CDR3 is TGTGCCAGCAGTTTTGGGCCTTCCCCATTAGCTTTCTTT.

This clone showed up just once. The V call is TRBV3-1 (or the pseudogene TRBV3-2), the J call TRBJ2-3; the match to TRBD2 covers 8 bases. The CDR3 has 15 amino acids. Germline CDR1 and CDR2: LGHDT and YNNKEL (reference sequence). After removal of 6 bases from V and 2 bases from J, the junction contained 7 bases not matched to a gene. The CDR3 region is CASSVAGRDTDTQYF. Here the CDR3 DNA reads TGTGCCAGCAGTGTAGCGGGGAGGGACACAGATACGCAGTATTTT.

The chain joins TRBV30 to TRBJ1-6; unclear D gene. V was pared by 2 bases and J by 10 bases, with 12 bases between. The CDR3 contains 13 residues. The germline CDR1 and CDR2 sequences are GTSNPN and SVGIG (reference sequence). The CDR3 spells CAWSRTEQSPLHF. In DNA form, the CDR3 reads TGTGCCTGGAGTCGAACCGAGCAATCACCCCTCCACTTT.

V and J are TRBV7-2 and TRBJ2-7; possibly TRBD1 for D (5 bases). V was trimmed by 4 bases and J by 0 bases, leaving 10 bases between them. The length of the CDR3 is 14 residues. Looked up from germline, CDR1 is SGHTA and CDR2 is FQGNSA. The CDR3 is CASSSAQGSYEQYF. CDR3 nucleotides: TGTGCCAGCAGCTCGGCGCAGGGCTCCTACGAGCAGTACTTC.

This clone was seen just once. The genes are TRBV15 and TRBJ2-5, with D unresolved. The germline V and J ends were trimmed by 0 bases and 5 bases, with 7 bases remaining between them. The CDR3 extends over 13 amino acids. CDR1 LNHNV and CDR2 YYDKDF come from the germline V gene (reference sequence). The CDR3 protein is CATSRDRWETQYF. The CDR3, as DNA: TGTGCCACCAGCAGAGATAGATGGGAGACCCAGTACTTC.